This TCR beta chain was obtained from a study of CD8 T cells in Susac syndrome. The CDR3 covers 17 residues. The ends lost 1 base at V and 7 bases at J; junction bases unmatched: 11. The V gene's germline CDR1 is SGHTA and CDR2 FQGNSA. Random-hexamer reverse transcription was applied to 0.5 to 1 ug RNA. The TCR beta CDR3 was amplified by immunoSEQ multiplex PCR across 54 Vbeta, 13 Jbeta. A single record per CDR3 protein comes from TCRdb applying MiXCR to the immunoSEQ multiplex PCR reads. Altogether about 400,000 distinct CDR3 sequences are present, more than 80% being singletons, with the ten largest covering about 0.12%. TCR beta from blood CD8+ and CD4+ T cells was sequenced. The study used treatment-naive patients who had stable or active relapsing-remitting disease as multiple sclerosis controls. Negative isolation was applied to CD8+ and CD4+ T cells, and FACS enrichment was applied to TEMRA cells.

Sequencing was done on a sample of CD8+ T cells from PBMCs. The TCR sequence derives from a human donor with multiple sclerosis. The V and J genes are TRBV7-2 and TRBJ2-5, with 11 nucleotides matching TRBD2. CDR3 in amino acids: CASSLELAGVGVGTQYF. The CDR3 DNA reads as TGTGCCAGCAGCTTAGAACTAGCGGGAGTCGGGGTCGGGACCCAGTACTTC. Full variable domain (remainder filled in from reference TRBV7-2 and TRBJ2-5): GAGVSQSPSNKVTEKGKDVELRCDPISGHTALYWYRQSLGQGLEFLIYFQGNSAPDKSGLPSDRFSAERTGGSVSTLTIQRTQQEDSAVYLCASSLELAGVGVGTQYFGPGTRLLVL.